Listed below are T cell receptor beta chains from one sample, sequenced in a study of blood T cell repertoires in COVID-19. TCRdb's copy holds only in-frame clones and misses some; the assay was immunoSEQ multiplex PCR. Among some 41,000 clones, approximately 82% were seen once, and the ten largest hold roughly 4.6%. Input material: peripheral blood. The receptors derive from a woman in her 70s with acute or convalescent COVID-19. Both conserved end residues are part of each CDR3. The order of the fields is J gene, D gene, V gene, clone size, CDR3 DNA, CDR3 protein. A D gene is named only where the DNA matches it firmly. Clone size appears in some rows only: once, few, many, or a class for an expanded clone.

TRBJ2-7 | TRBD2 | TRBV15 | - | TGTGCCACCAGCTTCGAGCGGGGGGTGGGAGAGCAGTACTTC | CATSFERGVGEQYF
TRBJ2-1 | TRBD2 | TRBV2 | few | TGTGCCAGCAGTGAAAGAGTAGCGGGAGTCGAGCAGTTCTTC | CASSERVAGVEQFF
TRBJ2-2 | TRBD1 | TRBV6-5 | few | TGTGCCAGCAGGGCCCAGGGGGCGAGCACCGGGGAGCTGTTTTTT | CASRAQGASTGELFF
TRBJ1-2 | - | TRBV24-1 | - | TGTGCCACCAGTGATTTAACAGAATATGGCTACACCTTC | CATSDLTEYGYTF
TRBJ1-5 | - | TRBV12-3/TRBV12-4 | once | TGTGCCTCTCAGGGGCAAAATCAGCCCCAGCATTTT | CASQGQNQPQHF
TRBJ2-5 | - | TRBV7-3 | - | TGTGCCAGCAGCCCATCCGGCGGGCAAGAGACCCAGTACTTC | CASSPSGGQETQYF
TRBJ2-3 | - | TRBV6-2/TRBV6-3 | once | TGTGCCAGCAGTTATAGGCAGGGGAGTTGGTCAGATACGCAGTATTTT | CASSYRQGSWSDTQYF
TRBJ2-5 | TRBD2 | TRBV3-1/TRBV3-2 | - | TGTGCCAGCAGCCTTCGCGGGGGGCCCACGAAAGAGACCCAGTACTTC | CASSLRGGPTKETQYF
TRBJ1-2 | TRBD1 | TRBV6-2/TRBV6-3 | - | TGTGCCAGCAGCCGAAACCTACGACATCCGGGACAGGGGGCGAACTATGGCTACACCTTC | CASSRNLRHPGQGANYGYTF
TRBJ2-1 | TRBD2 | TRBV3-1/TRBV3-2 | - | TGTGCCAGCAGCCAAAGTGGGACTAGCGGGAGTAATGAGCAGTTCTTC | CASSQSGTSGSNEQFF
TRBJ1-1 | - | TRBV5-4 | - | TGTGCCAGCAGCCCCGCTATGAACACTGAAGCTTTCTTT | CASSPAMNTEAFF